This TCR beta chain was profiled in a study of blood T cell repertoires in COVID-19. For the study at large: COVID-19 samples from acute and convalescent phases originated in the United States, Italy and Spain. Sources were T cells, B-cell-depleted T cells, or PBMCs; the material itself was cDNA or gDNA.

In the authors' workflow: By means of reference gene primer amplification, nucleated cell counts were estimated. TCRdb's table, derived via immunoSEQ multiplex PCR, lists solely in-frame clones and lacks some. V, J and clone size reflect that table, while D and trimming were determined from the DNA. The table lists under 300,000 clones, approximately 86% of them singletons, with about 7.1% in the top ten. The CDR3 has 14 residues. Germline V gene lookup returns CDR1 LGHDT and CDR2 YNNKEL (reference sequence). J gave up 4 bases and V 3 bases, and 4 bases lay outside the gene matches. The sequenced sample consisted of peripheral blood. This receptor was taken from a woman aged 70 to 79 with active or convalescent COVID-19. The chain couples TRBV3-1 (or the pseudogene TRBV3-2) to TRBJ1-1, with TRBD1 identical over 8 bases. As DNA, the CDR3 is TGTGCCAGCAGCCACCAACAGGGGGGCACTGAAGCTTTCTTT. Amino acids: CASSHQQGGTEAFF.